This T cell receptor (beta chain) was identified in a study of blood T cells in healthy people across ages. Whole-study findings and limits: Significant beta diversity loss was already apparent by age around 40, declining roughly linearly.

This CDR3 is 17 amino acids long. The V end was cut by 5 bases, the J end by 5 bases, with 24 bases between. Germline-derived CDR1 and CDR2 are MNHEY and SVGAGI. With a J-beta primer mix and a sample-barcoded 5' primer, a second PCR ran about 7 to 12 cycles. Researchers report that a template-switch adaptor with 12 random nucleotides tagged each cDNA molecule. Researchers report that each sample yielded at least 2.5 million CDR3-containing paired-end reads. TCRdb re-derived calls from the 5' RACE reads in MiXCR, one entry per CDR3 protein. The repertoire has approximately 940,000 distinct CDR3 sequences, 40% to 60% of them found once; the top ten carry roughly 13%. The table lists this clonotype with many counts. Its antigen is still unknown.

The chain employs TRBV6-5 and TRBJ1-2, with a weak D call TRBD1 (6 bases). Source material: blood. The origin of this receptor is a young man in good health. The CDR3 DNA reads as TGTGCCAGCAGTCCCCTCGCTATGGTGCAGGGGACTTATGGCTACACCTTC. Protein: CASSPLAMVQGTYGYTF.